This entry is about one TCR beta chain. These data come from a study of blood T cell repertoires in COVID-19. In the source study's methods: Nucleated cell number was recorded as an estimate derived from reference gene primer amplification. The protocol was immunoSEQ multiplex PCR, while the TCRdb copy is restricted to in-frame clones and leaves out a portion. V, J and clone size are those of that table, while D and trimming were read from the DNA. The sample lists a few hundred thousand clones, less than 90% occurring once. V was clipped by 9 bases and J by 8 bases, with 16 bases between them. The CDR3 covers 13 residues. Germline CDR1 is LNHDA and CDR2 is SQIVND (reference sequence).

The V and J genes are TRBV19 and TRBJ1-4; D is possibly TRBD1 (6 bases). The material sequenced was peripheral blood. The clonotype originates from a man aged 25 to 45 with active or convalescent COVID-19. For the CDR3, the DNA is TGTGCCAGGGCGACAGGAATTGGAGAAAAACTGTTTTTT. Residues: CARATGIGEKLFF.